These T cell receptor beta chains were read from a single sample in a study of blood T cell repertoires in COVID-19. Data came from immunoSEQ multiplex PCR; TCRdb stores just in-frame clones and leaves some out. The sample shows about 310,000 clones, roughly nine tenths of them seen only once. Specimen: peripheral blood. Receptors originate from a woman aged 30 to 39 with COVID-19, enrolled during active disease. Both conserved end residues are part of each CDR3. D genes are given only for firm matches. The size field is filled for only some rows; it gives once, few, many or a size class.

cdr3_nt: TGTGCCAGCAGCCAAGCCCACACGGGGAAAGAAAAACTGTTTTTT
cdr3_aa: CASSQAHTGKEKLFF
j_call: TRBJ1-4
d_call: -
v_call: TRBV3-1/TRBV3-2
clone_size: once

cdr3_nt: TGTGCCAGCAGCCAACGATGGGAGGGGAGCGGCTACACCTTC
cdr3_aa: CASSQRWEGSGYTF
j_call: TRBJ1-2
d_call: -
v_call: TRBV3-1/TRBV3-2
clone_size: -

cdr3_nt: TGCAGTGCTATTGACAGGTTCCCCTACGAGCAGTACTTC
cdr3_aa: CSAIDRFPYEQYF
j_call: TRBJ2-7
d_call: -
v_call: TRBV20-1
clone_size: -

cdr3_nt: TGCAGCGTCGGGGAGTACGAGCAGTACTTC
cdr3_aa: CSVGEYEQYF
j_call: TRBJ2-7
d_call: -
v_call: TRBV29-1
clone_size: -

cdr3_nt: TGTGCCATCAGTGATCCCCTCCTGGGGGGGGCTGGCGAAGCTTTCTTT
cdr3_aa: CAISDPLLGGAGEAFF
j_call: TRBJ1-1
d_call: -
v_call: TRBV10-3
clone_size: once

cdr3_nt: TGTGCCAGCAGCTTCGGGACAGGGGGTCACAATGAGCAGTTCTTC
cdr3_aa: CASSFGTGGHNEQFF
j_call: TRBJ2-1
d_call: TRBD1
v_call: TRBV11-2
clone_size: -

cdr3_nt: TGTGCCAGCAGTCCCTTAGGACAGGGGCCTGAGAGTAGCAATCAGCCCCAGCATTTT
cdr3_aa: CASSPLGQGPESSNQPQHF
j_call: TRBJ1-5
d_call: TRBD1
v_call: TRBV7-9
clone_size: -

cdr3_nt: TGTGCCAGCAGTTACACAGGGTTTACCACTGAAGCTTTCTTT
cdr3_aa: CASSYTGFTTEAFF
j_call: TRBJ1-1
d_call: -
v_call: TRBV27
clone_size: -

cdr3_nt: TGCGCCAGCAGGGGGATAGCGGGAATCTCGGATACGCAGTATTTT
cdr3_aa: CASRGIAGISDTQYF
j_call: TRBJ2-3
d_call: TRBD2
v_call: TRBV4-1
clone_size: once

cdr3_nt: TGTGCCAGCAGTGACCCATCGGGGACAGGAATGGACGGGGAGCTGTTTTTT
cdr3_aa: CASSDPSGTGMDGELFF
j_call: TRBJ2-2
d_call: TRBD1
v_call: TRBV25-1
clone_size: -

cdr3_nt: TGTGCCAGCAGCTTAGTGGCGGGAGCGACCACAGATACGCAGTATTTT
cdr3_aa: CASSLVAGATTDTQYF
j_call: TRBJ2-3
d_call: TRBD2
v_call: TRBV7-2
clone_size: -

cdr3_nt: TGCGCCAGCAGCTGGACAGCGAACACTGAAGCTTTCTTT
cdr3_aa: CASSWTANTEAFF
j_call: TRBJ1-1
d_call: -
v_call: TRBV5-1
clone_size: -

cdr3_nt: TGTGCCAGCAGCCCACGGACAGGCTACTATGGCTACACCTTC
cdr3_aa: CASSPRTGYYGYTF
j_call: TRBJ1-2
d_call: TRBD1
v_call: TRBV11-1
clone_size: -

cdr3_nt: TGTGCCAGCACCCCTACAGTGGGTGAAGCTTTCTTT
cdr3_aa: CASTPTVGEAFF
j_call: TRBJ1-1
d_call: -
v_call: TRBV6-5
clone_size: once

cdr3_nt: TGTGCCAGCAGCGCTAGCGGGAGTTTCGCGGGGGCCAACGTCCTGACTTTC
cdr3_aa: CASSASGSFAGANVLTF
j_call: TRBJ2-6
d_call: TRBD2
v_call: TRBV7-9
clone_size: -

cdr3_nt: TGCGCCAGCAGCTCCGGGACAGGGGGCATTGAGCAGTTCTTC
cdr3_aa: CASSSGTGGIEQFF
j_call: TRBJ2-1
d_call: TRBD1
v_call: TRBV5-1
clone_size: -

cdr3_nt: TGTGCCAGCGAGAGGAGAAGAGGGCTGAACACTGAAGCTTTCTTT
cdr3_aa: CASERRRGLNTEAFF
j_call: TRBJ1-1
d_call: -
v_call: TRBV5-6
clone_size: -

cdr3_nt: TGTGCCACAGCCTTAGGTACTCGAGGGGGTTTTTATGGCTACACCTTC
cdr3_aa: CATALGTRGGFYGYTF
j_call: TRBJ1-2
d_call: -
v_call: TRBV19
clone_size: -

cdr3_nt: TGTGCCAGCAGTTACCGGGGACAGATAGGAGAAAAACTGTTTTTT
cdr3_aa: CASSYRGQIGEKLFF
j_call: TRBJ1-4
d_call: TRBD1
v_call: TRBV6-5
clone_size: -

cdr3_nt: TGTGCCAGCAGCGAAAGAGGGTGGTTCCTACATCTTAGCTCCTACAATGAGCAGTTCTTC
cdr3_aa: CASSERGWFLHLSSYNEQFF
j_call: TRBJ2-1
d_call: -
v_call: TRBV21-1
clone_size: -

cdr3_nt: TGTGCCAGCAGCTTAGTAGCGGGAGGAAGCAATGAGCAGTTCTTC
cdr3_aa: CASSLVAGGSNEQFF
j_call: TRBJ2-1
d_call: TRBD2
v_call: TRBV7-9
clone_size: -

cdr3_nt: TGCGCCAGCAGCGTGGATGGACAGGGCTCTGAAGCTTTCTTT
cdr3_aa: CASSVDGQGSEAFF
j_call: TRBJ1-1
d_call: TRBD1
v_call: TRBV5-1
clone_size: -

cdr3_nt: TGTGCCAGCAGCGTAGTTCAGGGGGCGAACACTGAAGCTTTCTTT
cdr3_aa: CASSVVQGANTEAFF
j_call: TRBJ1-1
d_call: TRBD1
v_call: TRBV9
clone_size: once

cdr3_nt: TGTGCCAGCAGTGGATTGTCAGGGGTAGAGCCCCAGCATTTT
cdr3_aa: CASSGLSGVEPQHF
j_call: TRBJ1-5
d_call: -
v_call: TRBV2
clone_size: once

cdr3_nt: TGCGCCAGCAGCTTGACCCGGGGTGAGCAGTTCTTC
cdr3_aa: CASSLTRGEQFF
j_call: TRBJ2-1
d_call: -
v_call: TRBV5-1
clone_size: -

cdr3_nt: TGTGCTAGTGGTTTGACCTTCACCTCTAGGAACTACAATGAGCAGTTCTTC
cdr3_aa: CASGLTFTSRNYNEQFF
j_call: TRBJ2-1
d_call: -
v_call: TRBV12-5
clone_size: -

cdr3_nt: TGTGCCAGCAGCAAAGGACAGGGCTATGGCTACACCTTC
cdr3_aa: CASSKGQGYGYTF
j_call: TRBJ1-2
d_call: TRBD1
v_call: TRBV11-2
clone_size: -